Below, 23 T cell receptor beta chains from the same sample are listed, as sequenced in a study of T cells after yellow fever vaccination (dated by TCRdb to the late 2010s). Per the publication, the treatment or condition label means: live attenuated yellow fever vaccine strain. Library preparation used 5' RACE. Sequencing used an Illumina HiSeq 2500. TCRdb's own reprocessing of the public reads used fastp at Q25 and MiXCR and kept productive beta chains. Each entry merges the rows of one CDR3 protein and shows their most common DNA and genes. The sample data list approximately 140,000 distinct CDR3 sequences, and 7.7% of these were observed just once. Together, the top ten hold about 0.73% of the sample. The sample consisted of CD4+ T cells sorted from PBMCs, taken 5 days after the yellow fever booster vaccination. The receptors here all came from a man aged 30 to 39 who received the YFV17D yellow fever vaccine.

This clonotype was seen ten or more times. The rearrangement joins TRBV29-1 to TRBJ2-2; D is unclear. Trimming removed 7 bases at V and 1 base at J, with 10 bases between. CDR1 and CDR2 from the germline V gene are SQVTM and ANQGSEA. The CDR3 length is 13 residues. In DNA, the CDR3 is TGCAGCGCTACGGCGTTGAACACCGGGGAGCTGTTTTTT. Encoded protein: CSATALNTGELFF.

This clonotype was counted ten times or more. The chain uses TRBV10-3 and TRBJ2-2, with 7 bases that match TRBD1. Per the germline V gene, CDR1 is ENHRY and CDR2 is SYGVKD. The CDR3 has 16 residues. The V and J ends lost 8 bases and 0 bases, in that order; junction bases with no gene match: 9. The CDR3 DNA follows: TGTGCCATCTCGGAACTAACAGGGGCGAACACCGGGGAGCTGTTTTTT. Translation: CAISELTGANTGELFF.

This clonotype was recorded many times. The genes are TRBV27 and TRBJ2-1; D not certain. The CDR3 length is 13 residues. Deletions cut 4 bases from V and 7 bases from J, with 11 bases between. Germline CDR1 MNHEY, CDR2 SMNVEV (reference sequence). In nucleotides, the CDR3 is TGTGCCAGCAGTTATGGGCTAGAAAATGAGCAGTTCTTC. Its translation is CASSYGLENEQFF.

In this sample, this clonotype turned up many times. The rearrangement links TRBV10-3 to TRBJ2-1; 10 bases are shared with TRBD2. The CDR3 totals 14 residues. The ends lost 7 bases at V and 12 bases at J; junction bases unmatched: 12. Germline lookup yields CDR1 ENHRY and CDR2 SYGVKD. The CDR3 region is CAINSHLAGATQFF. Here the CDR3 DNA reads TGTGCCATCAACTCGCACCTAGCGGGAGCAACGCAGTTCTTC.

This clonotype came up many times. The chain uses TRBV12-3 or TRBV12-4 and TRBJ2-1, with TRBD1 as a possible D gene (6 bases). The CDR3 has 14 amino acids. V was pared by 4 bases and J by 4 bases, with 11 bases between. CDR3 coding DNA: TGTGCCAGCAGTTCGTTACAGGGATACAATGAGCAGTTCTTC. Translating it yields CASSSLQGYNEQFF.

This clonotype was detected many times. This sequence joins TRBV7-3 and TRBJ2-1, with 9 bases matching TRBD1. Germline trimming cut 4 bases from V and 7 bases from J; bases unmatched to any gene: 11. From germline, CDR1 is SGHTA and CDR2 FQGTGA. This CDR3 is built from 16 residues. Here the CDR3 reads CASSYLWTGVRNEQFF. The CDR3 nucleotides are TGTGCCAGCAGCTATTTGTGGACAGGGGTTCGTAATGAGCAGTTCTTC.

This clonotype was recorded many times. The rearrangement links TRBV15 to TRBJ2-1; 8 nucleotides agree with TRBD1. CDR1 and CDR2 from the germline V gene are LNHNV and YYDKDF (reference sequence). With 0 bases clipped from V and 6 bases from J, the junction kept 7 bases outside the gene matches. CDR3 length: 16 residues. CDR3 sequence (DNA): TGTGCCACCAGCAGAGACGGACAGGGTCTTATCAATGAGCAGTTCTTC. Amino acids: CATSRDGQGLINEQFF.

Ten or more counts support this clonotype. The chain carries TRBV29-1 and TRBJ2-1; 8 bases fit TRBD1. The CDR3 has 15 amino acids. Germline CDR1 SQVTM, CDR2 ANQGSEA. Trimming removed 5 bases from V and 7 bases from J; junction bases left unmatched: 13. The CDR3 DNA follows: TGCAGCGTTCATCACCGGACAGGGACGAGGAATGAGCAGTTCTTC. As protein: CSVHHRTGTRNEQFF.

This clonotype was observed at least ten times. The chain couples TRBV12-3 or TRBV12-4 to TRBJ2-5, with 12 bases lining up with TRBD2. This CDR3 contains 14 residues. The V gene end was trimmed by 5 bases and the J gene end by 4 bases; junction bases not matched to a gene: 2. CDR3 residues: CASSVTSGRETQYF. DNA of the CDR3: TGTGCCAGCAGTGTGACTAGCGGGAGAGAGACCCAGTACTTC.

This clonotype was counted ten times or more. V usage is TRBV27 and J usage is TRBJ1-5; weak D call: TRBD1 (5 bases). The CDR3 has 14 residues. Germline V CDR1 and CDR2: MNHEY, SMNVEV (reference sequence). V was trimmed by 4 bases and J by 4 bases, leaving 11 bases between them. CDR3 bases: TGTGCCAGCAGTTACACAGGAGATAATCAGCCCCAGCATTTT. It yields the protein CASSYTGDNQPQHF.

This clonotype was detected many times. The chain is built from TRBV12-3 or TRBV12-4 and TRBJ2-3; D call uncertain. The V end was cut by 3 bases, the J end by 1 base, with 5 bases between. This CDR3 comprises 13 residues. This chain's CDR3 is CASSFSGTDTQYF. The CDR3, as DNA: TGTGCCAGCAGTTTCTCAGGCACAGATACGCAGTATTTT.

This clonotype has at least ten counts. The chain recombines TRBV5-6 with TRBJ2-5, with D possibly TRBD2 on 6 matching bases. Between the trimmed V and J ends, which lost 0 bases and 5 bases, there was a span of 17 bases. The CDR3 totals 16 residues. CDR1 and CDR2 (germline): SGHDT, YYEEEE. CDR3 nucleotides: TGTGCCAGCAGCTTGGTCGGGAGAAGTAGAGGGGAGACCCAGTACTTC. Amino acid sequence: CASSLVGRSRGETQYF.

This clonotype has at least ten counts. The chain carries TRBV18 and TRBJ2-7; 12 bases are a match to TRBD2. V gave up 3 bases and J gave up 6 bases; unmatched junction bases: 6. The CDR3 has 15 residues. The germline gives CDR1 KGHSH, CDR2 LQKENI. The CDR3 region is CASSPPSGRASEQYF. CDR3 sequence (DNA): TGTGCCAGCTCACCTCCTAGCGGGAGGGCCTCCGAGCAGTACTTC.

The table lists this clonotype with many counts. The chain uses TRBV12-3 or TRBV12-4 and TRBJ2-1, with D hard to call. The CDR3 consists of 11 residues. The germline V and J ends were trimmed by 6 bases and 12 bases, with 12 bases remaining between them. The CDR3 here is CASSLPQGQFF. The DNA for the CDR3 is TGTGCCAGCAGCCTACCCCAAGGGCAGTTCTTC.

This clonotype was counted ten times or more. The chain employs TRBV12-3 or TRBV12-4 and TRBJ2-3; 7 nucleotides line up with TRBD2. The CDR3 has 17 residues. Trimming cost V 7 bases and J 2 bases; bases outside gene matches: 15. CDR3 DNA: TGTGCCAGCACGAAGCCTTCTAGCGGAAAAGTCACAGATACGCAGTATTTT. This encodes CASTKPSSGKVTDTQYF.

This clonotype appeared many times. This rearrangement joins TRBV20-1 to TRBJ2-3; 10 bases are shared with TRBD2. Germline values: CDR1 DFQATT, CDR2 SNEGSKA (reference sequence). Trimming cost V 5 bases and J 2 bases; bases outside gene matches: 13. The CDR3 extends over 17 amino acids. The CDR3 is CSAVGTSGTSDTDTQYF. The CDR3, as DNA: TGCAGTGCTGTGGGTACCTCCGGGACTAGCGACACAGATACGCAGTATTTT.

This clonotype has at least ten counts. The CDR3 loop is CASSSSGGGRNEQFF. The CDR3 nucleotides are TGTGCCAGCAGTTCCTCAGGGGGCGGTAGGAATGAGCAGTTCTTC. This chain joins TRBV12-3 or TRBV12-4 and TRBJ2-1, with 8 positions matching TRBD1. V shed 4 bases, J shed 7 bases, and the junction held 9 bases outside the gene matches. The CDR3 runs to 15 residues.

This clonotype was recorded at least ten times. The CDR3 coding sequence is TGTGCCAGCAGCTTAGACAACCTCTCCTACAATGAGCAGTTCTTC. It yields the protein CASSLDNLSYNEQFF. The chain carries TRBV7-6 and TRBJ2-1; D gene unclear. Trimming removed 1 base at V and 0 bases at J, with 7 bases between. There are 15 residues in the CDR3. Germline CDR1 is SGHVS and CDR2 is FNYEAQ.

This clonotype was recorded at least ten times. This sequence joins TRBV5-6 and TRBJ2-1, with a weak D call TRBD2 (5 bases). The CDR3 length is 15 residues. The germline CDR1 and CDR2 sequences are SGHDT and YYEEEE. The germline V and J ends were trimmed by 1 base and 6 bases, with 14 bases remaining between them. The CDR3 loop reads CASSLPSTRGNEQFF. The CDR3 DNA reads as TGTGCCAGCAGCTTGCCATCAACTAGAGGCAATGAGCAGTTCTTC.

At least ten counts were recorded for this clonotype. This sequence joins TRBV18 and TRBJ2-7; perhaps TRBD1 as D (5 bases). Germline V lookup: CDR1 KGHSH, CDR2 LQKENI. The CDR3 runs 14 residues. V lost 4 bases and J 6 bases, leaving 16 bases between the germline ends. CDR3 bases: TGTGCCAGCTCACAGAACCAAGGGGTGGGCGAGCAGTACTTC. The encoded protein is CASSQNQGVGEQYF. Looking up the rest from reference TRBV18 and TRBJ2-7 gives the full variable domain: NAGVMQNPRHLVRRRGQEARLRCSPMKGHSHVYWYRQLPEEGLKFMVYLQKENIIDESGMPKERFSAEFPKEGPSILRIQQVVRGDSAAYFCASSQNQGVGEQYFGPGTRLTVT.

This clonotype was counted at least ten times. The chain joins TRBV5-1 to TRBJ1-6; D gene uncertain. CDR1 SGHRS and CDR2 YFSETQ come from the germline V gene. Deletions cut 0 bases from V and 7 bases from J, with 8 bases between. The CDR3 contains 14 residues. The CDR3 DNA follows: TGCGCCAGCAGCTTGGCCCGGCAGAATTCACCCCTCCACTTT. Encoded protein: CASSLARQNSPLHF.

The chain is built from TRBV5-6 and TRBJ2-7; TRBD1 matches at 8 bases. The CDR3 length is 14 residues. The germline V gene has CDR1 SGHDT and CDR2 YYEEEE. Trimming removed 0 bases from V and 5 bases from J; junction bases left unmatched: 4. The CDR3 nucleotides are TGTGCCAGCAGCTTGGCCCTGACAGGGGACGAGCAGTACTTC. Amino acid sequence: CASSLALTGDEQYF.

This clonotype was observed at least ten times. The chain couples TRBV24-1 to TRBJ2-3, with D perhaps TRBD2 (5 bases). CDR1 is KGHDR and CDR2 is SFDVKD in the germline V gene. V was trimmed by 4 bases and J by 0 bases, leaving 13 bases between them. The CDR3 consists of 16 residues. CDR3: CATSEDSGLSTDTQYF. In nucleotides, the CDR3 is TGTGCCACCAGTGAGGACTCGGGTCTGAGCACAGATACGCAGTATTTT.